One sample yielded the 22 T cell receptor beta chains listed below, sequenced in a study of blood T cell repertoires in COVID-19. TCRdb's table, derived via immunoSEQ multiplex PCR, lists solely in-frame clones and lacks some. The table records about 140,000 clones, 70% to 90% of them present only once. The material sequenced was peripheral blood. The receptors originated from a human donor in a cohort sampled during active COVID-19.

The chain recombines TRBV3-1 (or the pseudogene TRBV3-2) with TRBJ1-2; tentatively, D is TRBD1 (6 bases). The CDR3 sequence is 16 residues long. Germline V gives CDR1 LGHDT, CDR2 YNNKEL (reference sequence). The germline V and J ends were trimmed by 0 bases and 6 bases, with 17 bases remaining between them. DNA of the CDR3: TGTGCCAGCAGCCAAGATCACCTACAGGGCATCCATGGCTACACCTTC. This translates into CASSQDHLQGIHGYTF.

The sample holds a few counts of this clone. This rearrangement joins TRBV7-8 to TRBJ2-1, with a weak D call TRBD2 (5 bases). The germline V gene has CDR1 SGHVS and CDR2 FQNEAQ. CDR3 length equals 16 residues. V was clipped by 5 bases and J by 8 bases, with 22 bases between them. DNA of the CDR3: TGTGCCAGCAGCCTCAGCCACGGGATTCTAAGGGATGAGCAGTTCTTC. Translating gives CASSLSHGILRDEQFF.

In nucleotides, the CDR3 is TGTGCCAGCAGCTTAGGGAGCGTGGGACAGGGATACGAGCAGTACTTC. Residues: CASSLGSVGQGYEQYF. The J gene is TRBJ2-7, the V gene TRBV7-2; TRBD1 matches 9 bases. The germline CDR1 and CDR2 sequences are SGHTA and FQGNSA. V lost 1 base to trimming and J lost 4 bases; unmatched junction nucleotides: 8. The CDR3 consists of 16 residues.

The J gene is TRBJ2-7, the V gene TRBV11-1; 9 positions agree with TRBD2. CDR3 length: 15 amino acids. Trimming removed 5 bases from V and 3 bases from J; junction bases left unmatched: 8. The germline V gene has CDR1 SGHAT and CDR2 FQDESV (reference sequence). CDR3 DNA sequence: TGTGCCAGCAGCGATCTAGCGGGACTAATCTACGAGCAGTACTTC. This codes for CASSDLAGLIYEQYF.

The V gene is TRBV11-1, the J gene TRBJ1-1, with 10 bases aligning to TRBD1. The CDR3 is made up of 15 amino acids. CDR1 and CDR2 (germline): SGHAT, FQDESV (reference sequence). With V trimmed by 2 bases and J by 6 bases, 6 bases remained unmatched. Here the CDR3 DNA reads TGTGCCAGCAGCTTATGGACAGGGGGATTGGCTGAAGCTTTCTTT. Its translation is CASSLWTGGLAEAFF.

The V call is TRBV2, the J call TRBJ1-2; weak D call: TRBD1 (5 bases). CDR1 is SNHLY, CDR2 FYNNEI, per germline. The germline V and J ends were trimmed by 6 bases and 1 base, with 15 bases remaining between them. The CDR3 spans 15 residues. The DNA for the CDR3 is TGTGCCAGCAGGAGTCGGGAGGGGAGTAACTATGGCTACACCTTC. Protein product: CASRSREGSNYGYTF. Variable domain in full (rest from reference TRBV2 and TRBJ1-2): EPEVTQTPSHQVTQMGQEVILRCVPISNHLYFYWYRQILGQKVEFLVSFYNNEISEKSEIFDDQFSVERPDGSNFTLKIRSTKLEDSAMYFCASRSREGSNYGYTFGSGTRLTVV.

The chain has TRBV9 and TRBJ1-6; the D gene is possibly TRBD1 (5 bases). CDR3 size: 18 residues. Trimming removed 3 bases at V and 0 bases at J, with 16 bases between. CDR1 is SGDLS and CDR2 is YYNGEE in the germline V gene. The CDR3 DNA follows: TGTGCCAGCAGCGCCAGTCGGGAGGGACCCTCCTATAATTCACCCCTCCACTTT. Its protein is CASSASREGPSYNSPLHF.

The V and J genes are TRBV6-5 and TRBJ2-7, with 10 bases matching TRBD1. Germline V gene sequence: CDR1 MNHEY, CDR2 SVGAGI. With V trimmed by 4 bases and J by 3 bases, 6 bases remained unmatched. The CDR3 is made up of 15 amino acids. Here the CDR3 reads CASSSPDRGLYEQYF. CDR3 DNA sequence: TGTGCCAGCAGTTCTCCTGACAGGGGGCTCTACGAGCAGTACTTC.

The chain has TRBV3-1 (or the pseudogene TRBV3-2) and TRBJ1-2; D is unclear. The CDR3 is 11 residues long. V lost 0 bases and J lost 14, with 10 bases in between. The germline V gene encodes CDR1 LGHDT and CDR2 YNNKEL (reference sequence). CDR3 amino acids: CASSQERVVTF. In DNA form, the CDR3 reads TGTGCCAGCAGCCAAGAACGGGTTGTTACCTTC.

The chain links TRBV9 to TRBJ2-3; tentatively, D is TRBD1 (6 bases). The V gene's germline CDR1 is SGDLS and CDR2 YYNGEE. The CDR3 is made up of 13 amino acids. The V and J ends lost 7 bases and 2 bases respectively, with 11 bases between them. The CDR3 loop is CASAGGFTDTQYF. CDR3 DNA: TGTGCCAGCGCTGGGGGCTTCACAGATACGCAGTATTTT.

The chain's CDR3 is CASSFGMNTEAFF. CDR3 sequence (DNA): TGTGCCAGCAGTTTCGGGATGAACACTGAAGCTTTCTTT. The rearrangement joins TRBV27 to TRBJ1-1; unclear D gene. There are 13 residues in the CDR3. Trimming took 3 bases from V and 0 from J, leaving 5 bases between them. The germline V gene has CDR1 MNHEY and CDR2 SMNVEV (reference sequence).

The chain has TRBV7-2 and TRBJ2-3, with a weak D call TRBD2 (5 bases). V lost 2 bases and J lost 4, with 10 bases in between. CDR1 and CDR2 from the germline V gene are SGHTA and FQGNSA. This CDR3 is built from 14 residues. This CDR3 is CASSLRSGADTQYF. The DNA of the CDR3 is TGTGCCAGCAGCTTACGGTCCGGGGCAGATACGCAGTATTTT.

The chain combines TRBV14 with TRBJ1-1; tentative D call: TRBD1 (6 bases). The CDR3 has 14 amino acids. Trimming took off 1 base at V and 7 bases at J, with 13 bases between the two ends. Looked up from germline, CDR1 is SGHDN and CDR2 is FVKESK. The CDR3 nucleotides read TGTGCCAGCAGCCAAGGAGGGGGTCCCCTTGAAGCTTTCTTT. It encodes CASSQGGGPLEAFF.

As DNA, the CDR3 is TGTGCCAGCACACCCCTTAAGGGGTACAACACTGAAGCTTTCTTT. Protein product: CASTPLKGYNTEAFF. This rearrangement joins TRBV27 to TRBJ1-1; D might be TRBD1 (5 bases). The CDR3 is 15 amino acids. The germline V and J ends were trimmed by 7 bases and 2 bases, with 17 bases remaining between them. Germline CDR1 is MNHEY and CDR2 is SMNVEV (reference sequence).

The chain has TRBV30 and TRBJ1-2; D is undetermined. The germline V gene encodes CDR1 GTSNPN and CDR2 SVGIG (reference sequence). Trimming removed 5 bases from V and 0 bases from J, with 10 bases in between. The length of the CDR3 is 13 residues. The CDR3 loop reads CAWSRSPNYGYTF. The CDR3 DNA reads TGTGCCTGGTCTAGGTCCCCTAACTATGGCTACACCTTC.

The chain carries TRBV7-3 and TRBJ2-1; D is unresolved. V lost 4 bases and J 0 bases, leaving 10 bases between the germline ends. Germline CDR1 reads SGHTA; CDR2 reads FQGTGA. The CDR3 contains 15 residues. The CDR3 sequence: CASSSTLSSYNEQFF. The CDR3 DNA sequence: TGTGCCAGCAGCTCAACCTTGAGCTCCTACAATGAGCAGTTCTTC.

The CDR3 region is CASSPTPGGNYGYTF. The CDR3 DNA sequence: TGTGCCAGCAGCCCCACCCCAGGGGGCAACTATGGCTACACCTTC. The chain couples TRBV7-2 to TRBJ1-2; 8 bases are shared with TRBD1. From germline, CDR1 is SGHTA and CDR2 FQGNSA. J was trimmed by 2 bases and V by 5 bases; bases with no gene match: 7. The CDR3 length is 15 residues. The whole variable domain, filled in from reference TRBV7-2 and TRBJ1-2, reads GAGVSQSPSNKVTEKGKDVELRCDPISGHTALYWYRQSLGQGLEFLIYFQGNSAPDKSGLPSDRFSAERTGGSVSTLTIQRTQQEDSAVYLCASSPTPGGNYGYTFGSGTRLTVV.

The rearrangement uses TRBV6-6 and TRBJ2-5, with TRBD2 matching 15 bases. V shed 5 bases and J 4 bases; nucleotides not matched to a gene: 5. This CDR3 has 16 amino acids. CDR1 and CDR2 from the germline V gene are MNHNY and SVGAGI (reference sequence). The CDR3 loop reads CASSRTSGGARETQYF. The CDR3 DNA reads TGTGCCAGCAGTCGGACTAGCGGGGGGGCTCGAGAGACCCAGTACTTC.

The rearrangement uses TRBV6-1 and TRBJ2-3; 10 nucleotides match TRBD1. Germline trimming cut 2 bases from V and 0 bases from J; bases unmatched to any gene: 2. Germline V CDR1 and CDR2: MNHNS, SASEGT. The CDR3 spans 16 residues. The CDR3 sequence is CASSETGQGSTDTQYF. CDR3 nucleotide sequence: TGTGCCAGCAGTGAAACGGGACAGGGGAGCACAGATACGCAGTATTTT.

This chain links TRBV5-1 with TRBJ1-2; a possible D gene is TRBD1 (5 bases). The CDR3 consists of 15 residues. The V end lost 0 bases, the J end lost 4 bases, and 13 bases lay between the germline ends. Germline lookup yields CDR1 SGHRS and CDR2 YFSETQ. The CDR3 DNA reads TGCGCCAGCAGCTTGGGTACGACAGCAAGCTATGGCTACACCTTC. This encodes CASSLGTTASYGYTF. The full variable domain, completed using reference TRBV5-1 and TRBJ1-2, is KAGVTQTPRYLIKTRGQQVTLSCSPISGHRSVSWYQQTPGQGLQFLFEYFSETQRNKGNFPGRFSGRQFSNSRSEMNVSTLELGDSALYLCASSLGTTASYGYTFGSGTRLTVV.

The gene calls are TRBV9 and TRBJ1-1; TRBD1 agrees at 9 bases. CDR3 size: 16 residues. The germline V gene encodes CDR1 SGDLS and CDR2 YYNGEE. The trim removed 4 bases at V and 3 bases at J, leaving 10 bases unmatched. The CDR3 bases are TGTGCCAGCAGCCCCCGGGACAGGGCTTTGTACACTGAAGCTTTCTTT. As protein: CASSPRDRALYTEAFF.

The V gene is TRBV3-1 (or the pseudogene TRBV3-2), the J gene TRBJ2-2, with D possibly TRBD1 on 7 matching bases. V was pared by 4 bases and J by 6 bases, with 12 bases between. Looked up from germline, CDR1 is LGHDT and CDR2 is YNNKEL (reference sequence). The CDR3 is 14 residues long. The CDR3 DNA reads TGTGCCAGCAGCCCAGGGGGGCACGCCGGGGAGCTGTTTTTT. As protein: CASSPGGHAGELFF.